These 21 T cell receptor beta chains share one sample of origin, sequenced in a study of neurological immune-mediated disorders. One entry per CDR3 protein results from TCRdb running MiXCR on the 5' RACE reads. The sample contains roughly 70,000 distinct CDR3 sequences, 4% to 6% of which appear only once. Sequencing was carried out using PBMCs. These receptors all stem from a woman aged 25 to 39 with multiple sclerosis.

This clonotype has a count of ten or more. V and J are TRBV20-1 and TRBJ1-1, with D tentatively TRBD1 (6 bases). The CDR3 loop spans 11 amino acids. Trimming removed 6 bases at V and 10 bases at J, with 15 bases between. Germline-derived CDR1 and CDR2 are DFQATT and SNEGSKA (reference sequence). DNA of the CDR3: TGCAGTGCCAGGACAGCTCTTGGAGCTTTCTTT. It encodes CSARTALGAFF.

This clonotype occurred many times. The chain couples TRBV7-9 to TRBJ2-3; possible D gene TRBD2, 7 bases. From germline, CDR1 is SEHNR and CDR2 FQNEAQ (reference sequence). The CDR3 is 15 amino acids. Trimming took off 1 base at V and 4 bases at J, with 12 bases between the two ends. Here the CDR3 reads CASSLEGGGPDTQYF. The CDR3 coding sequence is TGTGCCAGCAGCTTAGAAGGGGGGGGGCCAGATACGCAGTATTTT.

There are many counts of this clonotype. V usage is TRBV5-1 and J usage is TRBJ2-3; TRBD2 agrees at 8 bases. Germline lookup yields CDR1 SGHRS and CDR2 YFSETQ. Trimming cost V 0 bases and J 4 bases; bases outside gene matches: 4. The CDR3 contains 15 residues. The CDR3 spells CASSLVSGGPDTQYF. As DNA, the CDR3 is TGCGCCAGCAGCTTGGTGAGCGGGGGACCAGATACGCAGTATTTT.

In this sample, this clonotype turned up a few times. The gene calls are TRBV6-6 and TRBJ2-3; D may correspond to TRBD1 or TRBD2 (6 bases each). Looked up from germline, CDR1 is MNHNY and CDR2 is SVGAGI (reference sequence). This CDR3 has 14 residues. Trimming cost V 5 bases and J 2 bases, with 11 bases left between them. CDR3 loop: CASSLRGPTDTQYF. In DNA, the CDR3 is TGTGCCAGCAGTCTTCGGGGGCCCACAGATACGCAGTATTTT.

The CDR3 sequence: CASYYGGAFDTQYF. In DNA form, the CDR3 reads TGTGCCAGCTACTACGGGGGGGCCTTTGATACGCAGTATTTT. V and J are TRBV2 and TRBJ2-3, with 8 bases aligning to TRBD2. The CDR3 is 14 residues long. Trimming took 8 bases from V and 6 from J; bases not matched to a gene: 10. CDR1 and CDR2 from the germline V gene are SNHLY and FYNNEI.

At least ten counts were recorded for this clonotype. The rearrangement joins TRBV12-3 or TRBV12-4 to TRBJ2-7; no firm D call. The CDR3 extends over 13 amino acids. The V end lost 3 bases, the J end lost 0 bases, and 6 bases lay between the germline ends. CDR3: CASSFGFSYEQYF. CDR3 coding DNA: TGTGCCAGCAGTTTCGGGTTCTCCTACGAGCAGTACTTC.

There are many counts of this clonotype. This rearrangement joins TRBV4-2 to TRBJ1-1, with D possibly TRBD1 on 6 matching bases. The CDR3 contains 14 residues. The V end was cut by 2 bases, the J end by 1 base, with 8 bases between. The germline CDR1 and CDR2 sequences are LGHNA and YNFKEQ. The CDR3 DNA reads as TGTGCCAGCAGCCAACCGGACAGGAACACTGAAGCTTTCTTT. It codes for CASSQPDRNTEAFF.

This clonotype has at least ten counts. V is TRBV12-3 or TRBV12-4 and J is TRBJ1-1; the match to TRBD1 covers 9 bases. Trimming removed 5 bases from V and 6 bases from J; junction bases left unmatched: 7. The CDR3 runs to 14 residues. The CDR3 DNA follows: TGTGCCAGCAGTCCCGGGACAGGGAATCCTGAAGCTTTCTTT. It translates to CASSPGTGNPEAFF.

This clonotype was seen repeatedly, ten times or more. The rearrangement uses TRBV11-2 and TRBJ2-1; 8 bases align to TRBD2. The V and J ends lost 0 bases and 7 bases, in that order; junction bases with no gene match: 2. Germline loops: CDR1 SGHAT, CDR2 FQNNGV. The CDR3 runs to 14 residues. CDR3 region: CASSLEPSGNEQFF. The CDR3 nucleotides are TGTGCCAGCAGCTTAGAACCTAGCGGGAATGAGCAGTTCTTC.

This clonotype was picked up many times. The chain has TRBV29-1 and TRBJ2-1; 9 bases fit TRBD1. V lost 0 bases and J lost 6; bases outside the gene matches: 9. Germline lookup yields CDR1 SQVTM and CDR2 ANQGSEA. The CDR3 has 16 residues. The CDR3 protein is CSVEDPGGDRANEQFF. CDR3 coding DNA: TGCAGCGTTGAAGACCCAGGGGGGGACAGGGCCAATGAGCAGTTCTTC.

At least ten counts were recorded for this clonotype. At one boundary the junction diverges from the germline segment, which might be a read error. The chain joins TRBV29-1 to TRBJ1-5, with D unclear. Per germline, CDR1 SQVTM and CDR2 ANQGSEA. This CDR3 region has 13 residues. The CDR3: CSVSEGGNQPQNF. The CDR3 DNA reads TGCAGCGTTTCAGAAGGTGGCAATCAGCCCCAGAATTTT. The full variable domain, rest sourced from reference TRBV29-1 and TRBJ1-5, is SAVISQKPSRDICQRGTSLTIQCQVDSQVTMMFWYRQQPGQSLTLIATANQGSEATYESGFVIDKFPISRPNLTFSTLTVSNMSPEDSSIYLCSVSEGGNQPQNFGDGTRLSIL.

This clonotype appeared a few times. The chain is built from TRBV7-9 and TRBJ2-3; perhaps TRBD2 as D (6 bases). V lost 5 bases to trimming and J lost 0 bases, with 12 bases between them. CDR1 is SEHNR, CDR2 FQNEAQ, per germline (reference sequence). The CDR3 has 15 residues. CDR3 loop: CASSHPRGSTDTQYF. DNA for the CDR3: TGTGCCAGCAGCCACCCCCGGGGGAGCACAGATACGCAGTATTTT.

In this sample, this clonotype turned up many times. The V and J genes are TRBV6-2 or TRBV6-3 and TRBJ2-3; 11 bases align to TRBD2. Germline values: CDR1 MNHEY, CDR2 SVGEGT. CDR3 length: 17 residues. Trimming cost V 4 bases and J 2 bases; bases outside gene matches: 8. The CDR3 DNA sequence: TGTGCCAGCAGTTCCCTACTAGCGGGGGCATCCACAGATACGCAGTATTTT. Amino acid sequence: CASSSLLAGASTDTQYF.

This clonotype was found many times. This chain connects TRBV18 to TRBJ2-2; D unclear. Germline CDR1 reads KGHSH; CDR2 reads LQKENI. This CDR3 has 16 residues. Deletions cut 6 bases from V and 1 base from J, with 15 bases between. The CDR3 region is CASSPQQAMNTGELFF. In nucleotides, the CDR3 is TGTGCCAGCTCCCCCCAGCAGGCGATGAACACCGGGGAGCTGTTTTTT.

This clonotype came up a few times. J is TRBJ1-2 and V is TRBV20-1; no clear D. Trimming left V 7 bases short and J 4 bases short, with 16 bases between. Germline-derived CDR1 and CDR2 are DFQATT and SNEGSKA (reference sequence). This CDR3 has 13 amino acids. For the CDR3, the DNA is TGCAGTGTAGCGGGAAAGGGAACCTATGGCTACACCTTC. Protein product: CSVAGKGTYGYTF.

This clonotype was observed at least ten times. This chain connects TRBV20-1 to TRBJ2-1, with 7 bases identical to TRBD1. CDR3 length: 15 residues. V lost 0 bases and J lost 4; bases outside the gene matches: 6. Germline CDR1 reads DFQATT; CDR2 reads SNEGSKA (reference sequence). CDR3 sequence (DNA): TGCAGTGCTAGAGATGTCCGGGACAGTTACAATGAGCAGTTCTTC. Its translation is CSARDVRDSYNEQFF.

This clonotype was recorded many times. The chain is built from TRBV9 and TRBJ2-3; the match to TRBD2 covers 11 bases. This CDR3 contains 16 residues. V lost 3 bases and J lost 4; bases outside the gene matches: 7. Germline V gene sequence: CDR1 SGDLS, CDR2 YYNGEE. The CDR3 spells CASSARLAGISDTQYF. CDR3 nucleotide sequence: TGTGCCAGCAGCGCCAGACTAGCGGGGATCTCAGATACGCAGTATTTT.

This clonotype was observed a few times. CDR3 loop: CASSLRTGIRNEQFF. The CDR3 DNA is TGTGCCAGCAGCTTGAGGACAGGGATAAGGAATGAGCAGTTCTTC. The rearrangement uses TRBV7-2 and TRBJ2-1; 8 bases are a match to TRBD1. This CDR3 comprises 15 residues. Germline lookup yields CDR1 SGHTA and CDR2 FQGNSA. V gave up 3 bases and J gave up 7 bases; unmatched junction bases: 8.

This clonotype has just a few counts. A much larger clone differs from this one at a single base, so this may be a read error. This chain connects TRBV10-3 to TRBJ1-2; no clear D. Trimming pared 7 bases from V and 6 bases from J, leaving 15 bases between. Germline assignment: CDR1 ENHRY and CDR2 SYGVKD. This CDR3 region has 13 residues. The CDR3 loop reads CAINSERSDGYTF. The CDR3, as DNA: TGTGCCATCAACTCTGAAAGGTCCGATGGCTACACCTTC.

As regards this clonotype: Given a much more abundant clone one base away, this may be a read error. The chain couples TRBV20-1 to TRBJ2-1; D gene uncertain. Trimming took off 3 bases at V and 8 bases at J, with 11 bases between the two ends. CDR1 and CDR2 (germline): DFQATT, SNEGSKA (reference sequence). The CDR3 totals 12 residues. CDR3 sequence (DNA): TGCAGTGCTAGGACCCTAGAGCATGAGCAGTTCTTC. It encodes CSARTLEHEQFF.

In this sample, this clonotype turned up many times. This sequence joins TRBV5-1 and TRBJ2-3; 12 bases fit TRBD1. Germline V gene sequence: CDR1 SGHRS, CDR2 YFSETQ. After removal of 5 bases from V and 2 bases from J, the junction contained 0 bases not matched to a gene. The CDR3 length is 14 residues. The CDR3 reads CASRGQGATDTQYF. CDR3 coding DNA: TGCGCCAGCAGGGGACAGGGGGCCACAGATACGCAGTATTTT.